The 2 T cell receptor beta chains reported below all come from one sample, sequenced in a study of T cells in Graves' hyperthyroidism and ophthalmopathy. Regions amplified from RNA transcripts were the TCR beta CDR3 regions. During a first-round RT-PCR of the TCR CDR3, the HTBI primer set was used. TCRdb reprocessed the multiplex PCR reads via MiXCR and lists one record per CDR3 protein. The sample yields about 610,000 distinct CDR3 sequences, about 15% seen once. The sequencing sample was made of blood. These receptors all come from a woman aged 40 to 50 with Graves' ophthalmopathy.

This clonotype has just a few counts. This chain joins TRBV5-1 and TRBJ2-2, with D tentatively TRBD2 (6 bases). V shed 4 bases and J shed 1 base, with 17 bases lying between them. Germline V lookup: CDR1 SGHRS, CDR2 YFSETQ. The CDR3 loop spans 17 amino acids. The CDR3 DNA reads as TGCGCCAGCAGCCGAATAATGGGACTGCTGAACACCGGGGAGCTGTTTTTT. Protein product: CASSRIMGLLNTGELFF.

This clonotype was counted a few times. The genes are TRBV11-1 and TRBJ2-7; 13 nucleotides line up with TRBD2. CDR3 size: 19 residues. Germline V gene lookup returns CDR1 SGHAT and CDR2 FQDESV (reference sequence). V trimming: 2 bases; J trimming: 0 bases; junction bases outside the gene matches: 10. DNA for the CDR3: TGTGCCAGCAGCTTAATCAAGGGACTAGCGGGACCGATCTCCTACGAGCAGTACTTC. This encodes CASSLIKGLAGPISYEQYF.